Given below is one T cell receptor (beta chain) in context. Its antigen remains unidentified. The sample belongs to a study of T cell repertoires in cytomegalovirus infection. About the research overall: Matching HLA type and CMV infection were both indicated by public TCR beta signatures.

In germline, CDR1 is LNHDA, CDR2 SQIVND (reference sequence). V trimming: 6 bases; J trimming: 3 bases; junction bases outside the gene matches: 5. The CDR3 length is 14 residues. A single record per CDR3 protein comes from TCRdb applying MiXCR to the reads. The data contain about 150,000 distinct CDR3 sequences, around a quarter of them seen just once; the ten biggest clones take up over 9.5%. Study-wide points: CMV-specific TCR beta clonotypes restricted by HLA-C were the ones dominating the ex vivo response.

This sequence originates from a human donor in good health (CMV status not recorded). Some clones in this sample may be carry-over from other donors' samples. The sample comprised PBMCs. The V and J genes are TRBV19 and TRBJ1-5; 7 positions agree with TRBD1. The CDR3 nucleotides are TGTGCCAGTAGCCAGACAGGGTCCAATCAGCCCCAGCATTTT. Protein sequence: CASSQTGSNQPQHF. Based on the CDR3 plus reference TRBV19 and TRBJ1-5, the full variable domain is DGGITQSPKYLFRKEGQNVTLSCEQNLNHDAMYWYRQDPGQGLRLIYYSQIVNDFQKGDIAEGYSVSREKKESFPLTVTSAQKNPTAFYLCASSQTGSNQPQHFGDGTRLSIL.